This TCR beta chain was sequenced during a study of T cell responses to AZD1222 COVID-19 vaccine. The method was immunoSEQ multiplex PCR; TCRdb's version includes in-frame clones alone and lacks a portion of them. The table has over 120,000 clones, 92% seen once. Regarding this clone: Its specificity is unknown.

V was shortened by 3 bases and J by 1 base, with 7 bases between the two germline ends. The CDR3 is made up of 15 amino acids. Germline V lookup: CDR1 MRHNA, CDR2 SNTAGT. Notes on the study in general: Nearly half of unique spike-specific TCRs reportedly avoided B.1.351 and B.1.1.7 mutated regions. Spike-specific TCR breadth and depth grew following two AZD1222 doses.

The chain combines TRBV6-4 with TRBJ2-6; a weak D match, TRBD1 (5 bases). The source is an adult in good health. The material was peripheral blood, obtained on day 0 of AZD1222 vaccination. CDR3 nucleotide sequence: TGTGCCAGCAGTGATTCAGGGTCTGGGGCCAACGTCCTGACTTTC. Its translation is CASSDSGSGANVLTF.